A single sample gave rise to the 16 T cell receptor beta chains below, sequenced in a study of blood T cell repertoires in COVID-19. Produced via immunoSEQ multiplex PCR; TCRdb's table is partial and in-frame only. The sample consists of 150,000 to 200,000 clones, 70% to 90% of them appearing once. Sequencing used peripheral blood. The receptors here all came from a man aged 55-75 years with acute or convalescent COVID-19.

The V call is TRBV6-6, the J call TRBJ2-5; 7 bases line up with TRBD1. The CDR3 is 15 amino acids. Per the germline V gene, CDR1 is MNHNY and CDR2 is SVGAGI (reference sequence). Trimming at V came to 2 bases and at J to 2 bases, leaving 5 bases not matched to a gene. CDR3 protein: CASSYAKGQQETQYF. The CDR3 region has the DNA TGTGCCAGCAGTTACGCAAAGGGACAGCAAGAGACCCAGTACTTC.

V gene TRBV5-1 combines with J gene TRBJ2-3; D may be TRBD2 (5 bases). Trimming removed 4 bases from V and 0 bases from J, with 12 bases in between. Germline CDR1 reads SGHRS; CDR2 reads YFSETQ. This CDR3 is built from 15 residues. In DNA, the CDR3 is TGCGCCAGCAGCCGGTTAGGCGGGAGCACAGATACGCAGTATTTT. It encodes CASSRLGGSTDTQYF.

The V call is TRBV29-1, the J call TRBJ1-1, with D possibly being TRBD1 (5 bases). V was pared by 7 bases and J by 11 bases, with 17 bases between. This CDR3 is 11 amino acids long. Germline loops: CDR1 SQVTM, CDR2 ANQGSEA. As DNA, the CDR3 is TGCAGCGCCGACAGAAAAAGTGACGCTTTCTTT. Residues: CSADRKSDAFF.

The chain recombines TRBV5-1 with TRBJ1-5; D ambiguous. Between the trimmed V and J ends, which lost 4 bases and 5 bases, there was a span of 13 bases. There are 14 residues in the CDR3. Germline-derived CDR1 and CDR2 are SGHRS and YFSETQ. The CDR3 reads CASSVAGPDQPQHF. The CDR3 region has the DNA TGCGCCAGCAGCGTGGCGGGTCCAGATCAGCCCCAGCATTTT.

The V gene is TRBV19, the J gene TRBJ1-5, with 7 bases matching TRBD1. This CDR3 contains 17 residues. Per germline, CDR1 LNHDA and CDR2 SQIVND (reference sequence). V trimming: 4 bases; J trimming: 5 bases; junction bases outside the gene matches: 14. The CDR3 coding sequence is TGTGCCAGTAGTACCCGGGACAGTGTTCGGGCGGATCAGCCCCAGCATTTT. Translating it yields CASSTRDSVRADQPQHF.

V usage is TRBV15 and J usage is TRBJ2-1; maybe TRBD2 (6 bases). The CDR3 totals 16 residues. Between the trimmed V and J ends, which lost 1 base and 6 bases, there was a span of 16 bases. The germline gives CDR1 LNHNV, CDR2 YYDKDF (reference sequence). CDR3: CATSRGLRGNGNEQFF. The CDR3 DNA sequence: TGTGCCACCAGCAGAGGGTTGCGGGGAAACGGCAATGAGCAGTTCTTC.

The rearrangement joins TRBV2 to TRBJ1-3; the D gene is possibly TRBD1 (5 bases). The V and J ends lost 3 bases and 0 bases respectively, with 12 bases between them. There are 16 residues in the CDR3. Germline CDR1 and CDR2: SNHLY and FYNNEI. The CDR3: CASSEGWGPSGNTIYF. The CDR3 DNA is TGTGCCAGCAGTGAGGGGTGGGGCCCCTCTGGAAACACCATATATTTT.

The gene calls are TRBV5-4 and TRBJ2-1; TRBD2 is a possible D gene (6 bases). V lost 3 bases, J lost 6 bases, and 13 bases lay in between. This CDR3 contains 14 residues. CDR1 and CDR2 (germline): SGHNT, YYREEE (reference sequence). CDR3 bases: TGTGCCAGCAGCTCGGGAGAATGGGCCAATGAGCAGTTCTTC. Translating gives CASSSGEWANEQFF.

The chain combines TRBV6-5 with TRBJ1-1; 8 bases match TRBD1. CDR1 is MNHEY, CDR2 SVGAGI, per germline. The CDR3 has 12 amino acids. After removal of 6 bases from V and 9 bases from J, the junction contained 6 bases not matched to a gene. CDR3 nucleotide sequence: TGTGCCAGCAGAAACAGGGGGGTGAAAGCTTTCTTT. Translation gives CASRNRGVKAFF.

The V gene is TRBV4-3, the J gene TRBJ1-1; tentatively, D is TRBD1 (6 bases). The germline V and J ends were trimmed by 0 bases and 5 bases, with 13 bases remaining between them. Germline CDR1 is LGHNA and CDR2 is YSLEER. The CDR3 is made up of 15 amino acids. The chain's CDR3 is CASSQEVQGMTEAFF. CDR3 sequence (DNA): TGCGCCAGCAGCCAAGAGGTCCAGGGGATGACTGAAGCTTTCTTT.

V and J are TRBV12-3 or TRBV12-4 and TRBJ1-2; tentative D call: TRBD1 (6 bases). Trimming removed 5 bases at V and 8 bases at J, with 12 bases between. CDR3 length equals 12 residues. In DNA, the CDR3 is TGTGCCAGCAGTCTCACAGGGAGCGGCTACACCTTC. Translation gives CASSLTGSGYTF.

This clone turned up a few times. V gene TRBV3-1 (or the pseudogene TRBV3-2) combines with J gene TRBJ2-3, with 10 nucleotides matching TRBD2. This CDR3 spans 20 amino acids. The V segment lost 3 bases and the J segment 1 base; nucleotides outside the gene matches: 16. From germline, CDR1 is LGHDT and CDR2 YNNKEL (reference sequence). CDR3 protein: CASSHLGGPGLAEGTDTQYF. CDR3 in DNA: TGTGCCAGCAGCCATCTTGGGGGGCCAGGACTAGCGGAGGGCACAGATACGCAGTATTTT.

This chain links TRBV5-1 with TRBJ1-2, with TRBD1 matching over 8 bases. The CDR3 consists of 15 residues. The ends lost 3 bases at V and 5 bases at J; junction bases unmatched: 9. Germline V gene lookup returns CDR1 SGHRS and CDR2 YFSETQ. CDR3 protein: CASSSGQGGMYGYTF. The CDR3 nucleotides are TGCGCCAGCAGCTCCGGACAGGGCGGGATGTATGGCTACACCTTC.

This rearrangement joins TRBV5-1 to TRBJ2-7, with 11 nucleotides matching TRBD2. With V trimmed by 2 bases and J by 1 base, 11 bases remained unmatched. The CDR3 runs to 18 residues. Germline V gene lookup returns CDR1 SGHRS and CDR2 YFSETQ. CDR3 region: CASSLPVVAGGKSYEQYF. Here the CDR3 DNA reads TGCGCCAGCAGCTTACCGGTAGTAGCGGGAGGGAAATCCTACGAGCAGTACTTC.

This chain connects TRBV28 to TRBJ2-5; 13 positions match TRBD2. The trim removed 6 bases at V and 5 bases at J, leaving 12 bases unmatched. The CDR3 consists of 17 residues. The germline V gene encodes CDR1 MDHEN and CDR2 SYDVKM. Here the CDR3 DNA reads TGTGCCAGCAGATCTACTAGCGGGAGGGCATTCCGGGAGACCCAGTACTTC. Amino acids: CASRSTSGRAFRETQYF.

V gene TRBV3-1 (or the pseudogene TRBV3-2) combines with J gene TRBJ2-1, with TRBD2 identical over 8 bases. After removal of 3 bases from V and 4 bases from J, the junction contained 2 bases not matched to a gene. The germline V gene has CDR1 LGHDT and CDR2 YNNKEL (reference sequence). The CDR3 is made up of 14 amino acids. The CDR3 spells CASSQEREYNEQFF. The CDR3 DNA reads TGTGCCAGCAGCCAGGAGCGGGAGTACAATGAGCAGTTCTTC.